A selection of T cell receptor beta chains follows, all from one sample in a study of T-cell reconstitution after alpha-beta-depleted transplantation in children. TCRdb re-called the PCR reads through MiXCR, storing one row per CDR3 protein. The repertoire holds about 440,000 distinct CDR3 sequences, with roughly two fifths as singletons. The sample in question was PBMCs, obtained before TCRalphabeta/CD19-depleted stem cell transplant. Every receptor here comes from a girl aged 2 to 9 with aplastic anemia, due to receive a stem cell transplant. CDR3s include the opening cysteine and the closing phenylalanine or tryptophan. D genes are given only for firm matches. Some rows mark clone size as missing; the rest say once, few, many or name a class of expanded clone.

d_call: .
v_call: TRBV12-3/TRBV12-4
j_call: TRBJ2-7
clone_size: .
cdr3_aa: CASSQGAVGYEQYF
cdr3_nt: TGTGCCAGCAGTCAAGGGGCAGTAGGATACGAGCAGTACTTC

d_call: .
v_call: TRBV11-2
j_call: TRBJ2-7
clone_size: .
cdr3_aa: CASSLSPGPGEQYF
cdr3_nt: TGTGCCAGCAGCTTATCGCCGGGGCCTGGCGAGCAGTACTTC

d_call: TRBD1
v_call: TRBV20-1
j_call: TRBJ1-2
clone_size: .
cdr3_aa: CSAKGTGGDGYTF
cdr3_nt: TGCAGTGCTAAAGGGACAGGGGGGGATGGCTACACCTTC

d_call: .
v_call: TRBV15
j_call: TRBJ2-7
clone_size: few
cdr3_aa: CATSRDTLSGYEQYF
cdr3_nt: TGTGCCACCAGCAGAGATACGCTCTCGGGCTACGAGCAGTACTTC

d_call: TRBD2
v_call: TRBV11-2
j_call: TRBJ2-1
clone_size: few
cdr3_aa: CASSFAGGPNEQFF
cdr3_nt: TGTGCCAGCAGCTTCGCGGGGGGCCCCAATGAGCAGTTCTTC

d_call: TRBD1
v_call: TRBV7-2
j_call: TRBJ2-7
clone_size: .
cdr3_aa: CASTSGGWDEQYF
cdr3_nt: TGTGCCAGCACCTCAGGGGGATGGGACGAGCAGTACTTC

d_call: .
v_call: TRBV3-1
j_call: TRBJ2-4
clone_size: .
cdr3_aa: CASSQAGLGAKNIQYF
cdr3_nt: TGTGCCAGCAGCCAAGCTGGCTTGGGAGCCAAAAACATTCAGTACTTC

d_call: TRBD2
v_call: TRBV18
j_call: TRBJ2-7
clone_size: .
cdr3_aa: CASSPPRLASPAYEQYF
cdr3_nt: TGTGCCAGCTCACCACCGCGACTAGCGAGCCCTGCCTACGAGCAGTACTTC

d_call: .
v_call: TRBV20-1
j_call: TRBJ2-2
clone_size: many
cdr3_aa: CSARQGRWTGELFF
cdr3_nt: TGCAGTGCTAGACAGGGGAGATGGACCGGGGAGCTGTTTTTT

d_call: .
v_call: TRBV20-1
j_call: TRBJ2-7
clone_size: .
cdr3_aa: CSARQLTASYEQYF
cdr3_nt: TGCAGTGCTAGACAACTGACAGCCTCCTACGAGCAGTACTTC

d_call: TRBD1
v_call: TRBV13
j_call: TRBJ2-7
clone_size: many
cdr3_aa: CASSPDRYEQYF
cdr3_nt: TGTGCCAGCAGCCCGGACAGGTACGAGCAGTACTTC

d_call: .
v_call: TRBV20-1
j_call: TRBJ1-1
clone_size: .
cdr3_aa: CSARGWNTEAFF
cdr3_nt: TGCAGTGCTAGAGGCTGGAACACTGAAGCTTTCTTT

d_call: .
v_call: TRBV29-1
j_call: TRBJ2-5
clone_size: many
cdr3_aa: CSVDEQGHGLETQYF
cdr3_nt: TGCAGCGTTGACGAACAGGGCCATGGGCTGGAGACCCAGTACTTC

d_call: .
v_call: TRBV5-1
j_call: TRBJ1-6
clone_size: .
cdr3_aa: CASSFHGAGNSPLHF
cdr3_nt: TGCGCCAGCAGCTTCCACGGGGCTGGGAATTCACCCCTCCACTTT

d_call: .
v_call: TRBV27
j_call: TRBJ2-3
clone_size: few
cdr3_aa: CASMRGRAGQGTDTQYF
cdr3_nt: TGTGCCAGCATGAGGGGGAGGGCCGGTCAAGGCACAGATACGCAGTATTTT

d_call: TRBD1
v_call: TRBV5-5
j_call: TRBJ1-6
clone_size: many
cdr3_aa: CASSLLHGTGNNPPLHF
cdr3_nt: TGTGCCAGCAGCTTGTTACACGGGACAGGGAATAATCCACCCCTCCACTTT

d_call: .
v_call: TRBV28
j_call: TRBJ1-1
clone_size: .
cdr3_aa: CASSFRLHPWRTEAFF
cdr3_nt: TGTGCCAGCAGTTTTCGGCTTCACCCTTGGAGGACTGAAGCTTTCTTT

d_call: .
v_call: TRBV12-3/TRBV12-4
j_call: TRBJ2-4
clone_size: .
cdr3_aa: CASSPRAHLAKNIQYF
cdr3_nt: TGTGCCAGCAGTCCACGGGCCCATCTAGCCAAAAACATTCAGTACTTC

d_call: .
v_call: TRBV29-1
j_call: TRBJ1-4
clone_size: few
cdr3_aa: CSVEDRPARKLFF
cdr3_nt: TGCAGCGTTGAAGATCGGCCAGCTCGAAAACTGTTTTTT

d_call: .
v_call: TRBV7-9
j_call: TRBJ2-7
clone_size: .
cdr3_aa: CATQLRSAGSYEQYF
cdr3_nt: TGTGCCACCCAGCTTAGATCGGCAGGTTCCTACGAGCAGTACTTC

d_call: TRBD1
v_call: TRBV5-5
j_call: TRBJ1-2
clone_size: .
cdr3_aa: CASSLGGTGEGYTF
cdr3_nt: TGTGCCAGCAGCTTGGGAGGGACAGGAGAAGGCTACACCTTC

d_call: TRBD2
v_call: TRBV20-1
j_call: TRBJ2-7
clone_size: .
cdr3_aa: CSAREAWVGGSYEQYF
cdr3_nt: TGCAGTGCTAGAGAGGCCTGGGTGGGGGGGTCCTACGAGCAGTACTTC

d_call: TRBD2
v_call: TRBV7-2
j_call: TRBJ2-7
clone_size: .
cdr3_aa: CASSAGLAGSPYEQYF
cdr3_nt: TGTGCCAGCAGCGCCGGACTAGCGGGGAGTCCCTACGAGCAGTACTTC

d_call: .
v_call: TRBV20-1
j_call: TRBJ2-7
clone_size: once
cdr3_aa: CSASRPGSSYEQYF
cdr3_nt: TGCAGTGCTAGTCGTCCAGGAAGCTCCTACGAGCAGTACTTC

d_call: .
v_call: TRBV7-2
j_call: TRBJ2-3
clone_size: .
cdr3_aa: CASSSTTRSGKSQYF
cdr3_nt: TGTGCCAGCAGCTCAACGACTAGATCAGGAAAGTCGCAGTATTTT

d_call: TRBD2
v_call: TRBV10-3
j_call: TRBJ2-7
clone_size: .
cdr3_aa: CAISRTSDRGEQYF
cdr3_nt: TGTGCCATCAGTCGGACTAGCGATCGGGGCGAGCAGTACTTC

d_call: .
v_call: TRBV5-1
j_call: TRBJ2-1
clone_size: once
cdr3_aa: CASRGTPQDGEQFF
cdr3_nt: TGCGCCTCCCGCGGCACCCCCCAAGACGGTGAGCAGTTCTTC

d_call: TRBD1
v_call: TRBV28
j_call: TRBJ2-2
clone_size: .
cdr3_aa: CASSSLWDRGHLAGRIGELFF
cdr3_nt: TGTGCCAGCAGTTCACTCTGGGACAGGGGGCACCTAGCGGGACGGATCGGGGAGCTGTTTTTT

d_call: .
v_call: TRBV20-1
j_call: TRBJ2-5
clone_size: few
cdr3_aa: CSARWRYETQYF
cdr3_nt: TGCAGTGCTAGGTGGAGATACGAGACCCAGTACTTC

d_call: .
v_call: TRBV20-1
j_call: TRBJ2-2
clone_size: few
cdr3_aa: CSEARRNTGELFF
cdr3_nt: TGCAGTGAGGCAAGGAGGAACACCGGGGAGCTGTTTTTT

d_call: TRBD2
v_call: TRBV24-1
j_call: TRBJ2-1
clone_size: few
cdr3_aa: CATSDRLAGENEQFF
cdr3_nt: TGTGCCACCAGTGATCGGCTAGCGGGAGAAAATGAGCAGTTCTTC

d_call: .
v_call: TRBV6-2/TRBV6-3
j_call: TRBJ1-1
clone_size: few
cdr3_aa: CASSLKQGWTEAFF
cdr3_nt: TGTGCCAGCAGTTTGAAGCAGGGATGGACTGAAGCTTTCTTT

d_call: TRBD2
v_call: TRBV5-1
j_call: TRBJ2-2
clone_size: many
cdr3_aa: CASSLNAGADTGELFF
cdr3_nt: TGCGCCAGCAGCTTGAATGCGGGAGCCGACACCGGGGAGCTGTTTTTT

d_call: .
v_call: TRBV20-1
j_call: TRBJ2-5
clone_size: many
cdr3_aa: CSARWSGQETQYF
cdr3_nt: TGCAGTGCTAGATGGAGCGGGCAAGAGACCCAGTACTTC

d_call: .
v_call: TRBV5-4
j_call: TRBJ2-5
clone_size: .
cdr3_aa: CASSWGGSQETQYF
cdr3_nt: TGTGCCAGCAGCTGGGGTGGGAGTCAAGAGACCCAGTACTTC

d_call: TRBD1
v_call: TRBV7-2
j_call: TRBJ1-3
clone_size: few
cdr3_aa: CASSYGQGGPSGNTIYF
cdr3_nt: TGTGCCAGCAGCTACGGACAGGGGGGTCCCTCTGGAAACACCATATATTTT

d_call: .
v_call: TRBV20-1
j_call: TRBJ2-2
clone_size: many
cdr3_aa: CSARVGGGDTGELFF
cdr3_nt: TGCAGTGCTAGAGTAGGGGGAGGAGACACCGGGGAGCTGTTTTTT

d_call: TRBD2
v_call: TRBV20-1
j_call: TRBJ2-3
clone_size: .
cdr3_aa: CSARDRSGTITDTQYF
cdr3_nt: TGCAGTGCTAGAGATCGTAGCGGGACAATCACAGATACGCAGTATTTT

d_call: .
v_call: TRBV4-1
j_call: TRBJ1-2
clone_size: .
cdr3_aa: CASSQEQWSSNYGYTF
cdr3_nt: TGCGCCAGCAGCCAAGAGCAGTGGAGTTCTAACTATGGCTACACCTTC

d_call: TRBD2
v_call: TRBV29-1
j_call: TRBJ2-1
clone_size: many
cdr3_aa: CSVEGGVAGIHNEQFF
cdr3_nt: TGCAGCGTTGAAGGAGGAGTAGCGGGAATCCACAATGAGCAGTTCTTC

d_call: TRBD1
v_call: TRBV12-3/TRBV12-4
j_call: TRBJ2-3
clone_size: many
cdr3_aa: CASSFRTGGTDTQYF
cdr3_nt: TGTGCCAGCAGTTTTCGGACAGGGGGAACAGATACGCAGTATTTT

d_call: .
v_call: TRBV7-8
j_call: TRBJ2-3
clone_size: .
cdr3_aa: CASRVGDTQYF
cdr3_nt: TGTGCCAGCAGAGTCGGAGATACGCAGTATTTT

d_call: TRBD1
v_call: TRBV28
j_call: TRBJ1-5
clone_size: .
cdr3_aa: CASSDPGQQSNQPQHF
cdr3_nt: TGTGCCAGCAGTGATCCGGGACAGCAATCGAATCAGCCCCAGCATTTT

d_call: .
v_call: TRBV20-1
j_call: TRBJ2-5
clone_size: few
cdr3_aa: CSAPRLSRGEWGQYF
cdr3_nt: TGCAGTGCTCCCCGACTGTCGAGGGGAGAGTGGGGCCAGTACTTC

d_call: .
v_call: TRBV5-1
j_call: TRBJ1-4
clone_size: .
cdr3_aa: CASSLAVWENEKLFF
cdr3_nt: TGCGCCAGCAGCTTGGCAGTCTGGGAGAATGAAAAACTGTTTTTT

d_call: .
v_call: TRBV5-1
j_call: TRBJ2-1
clone_size: .
cdr3_aa: CASSLVLVPGNEQFF
cdr3_nt: TGCGCCAGCAGCTTGGTCCTGGTCCCGGGCAATGAGCAGTTCTTC